Shown below are 20 T cell receptor beta chains from a single sample sequenced in a study of blood T cell repertoires in COVID-19. Assay: immunoSEQ multiplex PCR; the TCRdb copy retains only in-frame clones and omits some. Of over 80,000 clones listed, less than 90% are singletons. The sample consisted of peripheral blood. The receptors derive from a man older than 75 with active or convalescent COVID-19.

The CDR3 is CSVRTGVRETQYF. CDR3 DNA: TGCAGCGTCCGCACAGGGGTTCGGGAGACCCAGTACTTC. The chain couples TRBV29-1 to TRBJ2-5; 7 nucleotides line up with TRBD1. CDR1 and CDR2 (germline): SQVTM, ANQGSEA. The CDR3 sequence is 13 residues long. The junction had 9 bases not matched to a gene; V was cut back by 6 bases and J by 5 bases.

The chain has TRBV27 and TRBJ1-1; perhaps TRBD1 as D (6 bases). The germline CDR1 and CDR2 sequences are MNHEY and SMNVEV (reference sequence). CDR3 length equals 16 residues. The V end was cut by 6 bases, the J end by 0 bases, with 17 bases between. CDR3 coding DNA: TGTGCCAGCAGCCGCCGGGACAAAATAATGAACACTGAAGCTTTCTTT. This encodes CASSRRDKIMNTEAFF.

The chain combines TRBV19 with TRBJ1-4; maybe TRBD1 (6 bases). Germline V gene lookup returns CDR1 LNHDA and CDR2 SQIVND (reference sequence). This CDR3 spans 15 amino acids. V lost 6 bases to trimming and J lost 7 bases, with 18 bases between them. The CDR3 spells CASSPRGTSGEKLFF. CDR3 DNA sequence: TGTGCCAGTAGCCCAAGGGGGACCTCGGGTGAAAAACTGTTTTTT.

The CDR3 loop reads CASSQGGTSGGEETQYF. Here the CDR3 DNA reads TGTGCCAGCAGCCAGGGGGGGACTAGCGGAGGAGAAGAGACCCAGTACTTC. The rearrangement joins TRBV4-2 to TRBJ2-5; 11 bases agree with TRBD2. With V trimmed by 3 bases and J by 3 bases, 9 bases remained unmatched. CDR3 size: 17 residues. CDR1 and CDR2 (germline): LGHNA, YNFKEQ.

The chain links TRBV7-2 to TRBJ2-1; 11 nucleotides align to TRBD2. The CDR3 is made up of 17 amino acids. With V trimmed by 2 bases and J by 5 bases, 8 bases remained unmatched. From germline, CDR1 is SGHTA and CDR2 FQGNSA. CDR3 amino acids: CASSLTFGTSGNNEQFF. In DNA form, the CDR3 reads TGTGCCAGCAGCTTAACGTTCGGGACTAGCGGCAACAATGAGCAGTTCTTC.

The CDR3 DNA is TGTGCCAGCAGGACACGGACAGGTACTGGGGCCAACGTCCTGACTTTC. This translates into CASRTRTGTGANVLTF. This chain links TRBV27 with TRBJ2-6; 7 nucleotides match TRBD1. Germline values: CDR1 MNHEY, CDR2 SMNVEV (reference sequence). V shed 6 bases, J shed 2 bases, and the junction held 7 bases outside the gene matches. This CDR3 contains 16 residues.

V gene TRBV7-8 combines with J gene TRBJ1-5; TRBD1 is a possible D gene (6 bases). The V gene's germline CDR1 is SGHVS and CDR2 FQNEAQ. The CDR3 runs to 15 residues. V lost 5 bases to trimming and J lost 3 bases, with 14 bases between them. This CDR3 is CASSQTGNDNQPQHF. The CDR3 DNA reads as TGTGCCAGCAGCCAAACAGGGAATGACAATCAGCCCCAGCATTTT.

In its sample, this clone was seen a few times. The chain links TRBV7-2 to TRBJ2-2, with 8 bases fitting TRBD1. Germline CDR1 SGHTA, CDR2 FQGNSA. CDR3 size: 13 residues. The V segment lost 10 bases and the J segment 6 bases; nucleotides outside the gene matches: 7. The CDR3 reads CANRAGGAGELFF. DNA for the CDR3: TGTGCCAACCGGGCAGGGGGCGCCGGGGAGCTGTTTTTT. The whole variable domain, filled in from reference TRBV7-2 and TRBJ2-2, reads GAGVSQSPSNKVTEKGKDVELRCDPISGHTALYWYRQSLGQGLEFLIYFQGNSAPDKSGLPSDRFSAERTGGSVSTLTIQRTQQEDSAVYLCANRAGGAGELFFGEGSRLTVL.

V is TRBV29-1 and J is TRBJ2-7, with TRBD1 matching 9 bases. The CDR3 has 15 residues. Trimming removed 7 bases from V and 0 bases from J; junction bases left unmatched: 10. The germline CDR1 and CDR2 sequences are SQVTM and ANQGSEA. The CDR3 DNA is TGCAGCGCCACCGTTGGACAGGGGAACTCCTACGAGCAGTACTTC. Translation gives CSATVGQGNSYEQYF.

The chain carries TRBV30 and TRBJ2-7; D possibly corresponds to TRBD2 (5 bases). Trimming cost V 3 bases and J 8 bases, with 17 bases left between them. This CDR3 is 13 amino acids long. Germline CDR1 GTSNPN, CDR2 SVGIG (reference sequence). Written as DNA, the CDR3 is TGTGCCTGGAGGGGAGATGCCCCTACGAAGCAGTACTTC. Its translation is CAWRGDAPTKQYF.

This sequence joins TRBV7-2 and TRBJ1-2; D possibly corresponds to TRBD1 (6 bases). Trimming pared 5 bases from V and 7 bases from J, leaving 14 bases between. The length of the CDR3 is 13 residues. The germline CDR1 and CDR2 sequences are SGHTA and FQGNSA. This CDR3 reads CASSPVGQSGYTF. For the CDR3, the DNA is TGTGCCAGCAGCCCGGTGGGACAAAGTGGCTACACCTTC.

This chain links TRBV15 with TRBJ2-3; 7 bases align to TRBD2. Germline lookup yields CDR1 LNHNV and CDR2 YYDKDF (reference sequence). The length of the CDR3 is 17 residues. Trimming cost V 4 bases and J 5 bases; bases outside gene matches: 15. The CDR3 nucleotides read TGTGCCACCAGCACACCAGATCTAGCGGAGAAGAGAGATACGCAGTATTTT. It specifies CATSTPDLAEKRDTQYF.

The table lists this clone with a count of one. V usage is TRBV3-1 (or the pseudogene TRBV3-2) and J usage is TRBJ2-7; 10 bases are a match to TRBD2. The V and J ends lost 8 bases and 4 bases, in that order; junction bases with no gene match: 8. CDR1 and CDR2 from the germline V gene are LGHDT and YNNKEL (reference sequence). The CDR3 has 14 amino acids. The CDR3 protein is CASGPSGGAYEQYF. The CDR3 region has the DNA TGTGCCAGCGGTCCCAGCGGGGGGGCATACGAGCAGTACTTC.

The V gene is TRBV10-3, the J gene TRBJ1-4; 8 bases fit TRBD1. The CDR3 runs to 13 residues. Germline assignment: CDR1 ENHRY and CDR2 SYGVKD. The V segment lost 10 bases and the J segment 3 bases; nucleotides outside the gene matches: 4. The CDR3 nucleotides are TGTGCCACCACGGACAGGGCTAATGAAAAACTGTTTTTT. Translating it yields CATTDRANEKLFF.

The rearrangement joins TRBV30 to TRBJ1-2, with TRBD1 matching over 11 bases. The CDR3 spans 17 residues. J was trimmed by 0 bases and V by 5 bases; bases with no gene match: 11. Germline CDR1 reads GTSNPN; CDR2 reads SVGIG (reference sequence). This CDR3 reads CAWSSDRGRGANYGYTF. The DNA for the CDR3 is TGTGCCTGGTCTTCGGACAGGGGGCGCGGTGCTAACTATGGCTACACCTTC.

The chain employs TRBV15 and TRBJ2-7; TRBD1 matches 7 bases. The CDR3 consists of 15 residues. Germline V CDR1 and CDR2: LNHNV, YYDKDF (reference sequence). V dropped 0 bases and J dropped 4; count of bases not matched to a gene: 6. CDR3: CATSRDSRGLYEQYF. The CDR3 DNA follows: TGTGCCACCAGCAGAGATTCAAGGGGGCTATACGAGCAGTACTTC.

The chain recombines TRBV27 with TRBJ2-5; 8 positions match TRBD2. With V trimmed by 6 bases and J by 3 bases, 12 bases remained unmatched. The CDR3 totals 16 residues. Germline-derived CDR1 and CDR2 are MNHEY and SMNVEV (reference sequence). The CDR3 DNA reads TGTGCCAGCAGAGCCCCCCTTACTAGCGGAAAAGAGACCCAGTACTTC. Protein: CASRAPLTSGKETQYF.

The genes are TRBV6-5 and TRBJ1-1, with D possibly matching TRBD1 (5 bases). CDR3 length: 13 residues. CDR1 is MNHEY, CDR2 SVGAGI, per germline. V gave up 11 bases and J gave up 5 bases, with 18 bases separating them. CDR3 protein: CAGQGGSWTEAFF. The CDR3 DNA sequence: TGTGCCGGGCAGGGAGGTTCCTGGACTGAAGCTTTCTTT.

This clone turned up a few times. The chain couples TRBV4-2 to TRBJ1-4, with no clear D. In germline, CDR1 is LGHNA, CDR2 YNFKEQ. The CDR3 has 14 amino acids. V gave up 4 bases and J gave up 2 bases, with 8 bases separating them. The CDR3 DNA sequence: TGTGCCAGCAGCCTAGGAGGGACTAATGAAAAACTGTTTTTT. It yields the protein CASSLGGTNEKLFF.

The V gene is TRBV7-6, the J gene TRBJ1-5; 9 bases fit TRBD1. The V gene end was trimmed by 0 bases and the J gene end by 6 bases; junction bases not matched to a gene: 3. CDR1 is SGHVS and CDR2 is FNYEAQ in the germline V gene. The length of the CDR3 is 15 residues. This CDR3 reads CASSLAPGQGQPQHF. As DNA, the CDR3 is TGTGCCAGCAGCTTAGCGCCGGGACAGGGTCAGCCCCAGCATTTT.